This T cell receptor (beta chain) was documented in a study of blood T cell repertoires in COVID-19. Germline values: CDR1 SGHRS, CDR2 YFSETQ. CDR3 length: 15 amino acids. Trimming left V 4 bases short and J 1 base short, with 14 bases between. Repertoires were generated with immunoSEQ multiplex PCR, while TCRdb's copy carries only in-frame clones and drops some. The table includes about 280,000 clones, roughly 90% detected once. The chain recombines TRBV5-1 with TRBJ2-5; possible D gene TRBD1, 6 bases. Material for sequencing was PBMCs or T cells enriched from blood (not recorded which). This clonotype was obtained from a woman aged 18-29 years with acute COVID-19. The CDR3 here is CASSPTGSAQETQYF. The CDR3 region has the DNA TGCGCCAGCAGCCCAACAGGGTCGGCCCAAGAGACCCAGTACTTC. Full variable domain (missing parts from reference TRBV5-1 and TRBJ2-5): KAGVTQTPRYLIKTRGQQVTLSCSPISGHRSVSWYQQTPGQGLQFLFEYFSETQRNKGNFPGRFSGRQFSNSRSEMNVSTLELGDSALYLCASSPTGSAQETQYFGPGTRLLVL.